These 10 T cell receptor beta chains came from one sample sequenced in a study of blood T cells in healthy people across ages (dated by TCRdb to the mid-2010s). Libraries were built with 5' RACE. Sequencing relied on an Illumina HiSeq 2500. A second about 7 to 11 cycle PCR used a sample-barcoded 5' primer and a J-beta primer mix. In-frame beta chains were kept once TCRdb had trimmed the public reads at Q25 with fastp and called clones with MiXCR. All rows with the same CDR3 protein become a single entry with the most common DNA and genes. This sample has roughly 680,000 distinct CDR3 sequences in its table, and 49% of those were observed once. The ten biggest clones cover approximately 32% of the sample. Sequencing used blood. Receptor source: an older woman in good health.

The genes are TRBV6-2 or TRBV6-3 and TRBJ2-3, with D possibly being TRBD1 (5 bases). V was shortened by 3 bases and J by 1 base, with 14 bases between the two germline ends. Germline V CDR1 and CDR2: MNHEY, SVGEGT. This CDR3 is 16 amino acids long. The CDR3 nucleotides are TGTGCCAGCAGTTATGCGATCGGCAGGGGCACAGATACGCAGTATTTT. This gives the protein CASSYAIGRGTDTQYF.

The rearrangement uses TRBV20-1 and TRBJ2-3; TRBD2 might be the D (6 bases). V was clipped by 3 bases and J by 2 bases, with 9 bases between them. Germline CDR1 DFQATT, CDR2 SNEGSKA (reference sequence). This CDR3 spans 13 amino acids. CDR3 DNA: TGCAGTGCTAGGCGGGGATTCACAGATACGCAGTATTTT. This translates into CSARRGFTDTQYF.

This chain links TRBV5-1 with TRBJ2-5; D is unclear. Germline V gene lookup returns CDR1 SGHRS and CDR2 YFSETQ. With 0 bases removed from V and 3 bases from J, the gap between germline ends came to 9 bases. This CDR3 has 14 amino acids. The CDR3 here is CASSLGMAEETQYF. The DNA of the CDR3 is TGCGCCAGCAGCTTGGGTATGGCAGAAGAGACCCAGTACTTC.

This clonotype was detected only once. J is TRBJ2-7 and V is TRBV28; tentatively, D is TRBD2 (6 bases). Looked up from germline, CDR1 is MDHEN and CDR2 is SYDVKM. The CDR3 sequence is 15 residues long. V was clipped by 5 bases and J by 6 bases, with 20 bases between them. The chain's CDR3 is CASSTSRREPSEQYF. CDR3 coding DNA: TGTGCCAGCAGTACCTCGCGGAGGGAACCCTCCGAGCAGTACTTC.

The chain uses TRBV7-6 and TRBJ2-1; D tentatively fits TRBD1 or TRBD2 (5 bases each). The V gene's germline CDR1 is SGHVS and CDR2 FNYEAQ. V lost 5 bases, J lost 8 bases, and 16 bases lay in between. The CDR3 contains 14 residues. The CDR3 here is CASSPGTQGYEQFF. The CDR3 region has the DNA TGTGCCAGCAGCCCCGGGACCCAGGGCTATGAGCAGTTCTTC.

The rearrangement links TRBV20-1 to TRBJ1-5, with a tentative D call TRBD1 (5 bases). Germline loops: CDR1 DFQATT, CDR2 SNEGSKA (reference sequence). V lost 0 bases to trimming and J lost 1 base, with 16 bases between them. This CDR3 is 17 amino acids long. CDR3 coding DNA: TGCAGTGCTAGAGATTCCCGACAGTTTGGGAGCAATCAGCCCCAGCATTTT. Encoded protein: CSARDSRQFGSNQPQHF.

The J gene is TRBJ2-2, the V gene TRBV7-3, with 10 bases matching TRBD2. V gave up 6 bases and J gave up 4 bases; unmatched junction bases: 8. Germline lookup yields CDR1 SGHTA and CDR2 FQGTGA. This CDR3 is built from 16 residues. The CDR3 is CASRSTSGTVTGELFF. CDR3 bases: TGTGCCAGCAGATCTACTAGCGGGACGGTCACCGGGGAGCTGTTTTTT.

This clonotype turned up a few times. The rearrangement uses TRBV6-1 and TRBJ1-2; unclear D gene. CDR1 and CDR2 (germline): MNHNS, SASEGT. With 3 bases removed from V and 4 bases from J, the gap between germline ends came to 9 bases. This CDR3 has 13 residues. In DNA, the CDR3 is TGTGCCAGCAGTGACGGCCCGGGCTATGGCTACACCTTC. This gives the protein CASSDGPGYGYTF.

The chain combines TRBV7-2 with TRBJ1-5, with D tentatively TRBD1 (6 bases). CDR1 and CDR2 (germline): SGHTA, FQGNSA. The ends were cut back, 4 bases at V and 0 bases at J, with 7 bases in the middle. The CDR3 loop spans 14 amino acids. The chain's CDR3 is CASSSRGSNQPQHF. The CDR3 coding sequence is TGTGCCAGCAGCTCCAGGGGTAGCAATCAGCCCCAGCATTTT.

This clonotype showed up many times. The J gene is TRBJ1-6, the V gene TRBV7-6; D gene uncertain. Germline values: CDR1 SGHVS, CDR2 FNYEAQ. V lost 1 base and J lost 13, with 20 bases in between. The CDR3 length is 16 residues. For the CDR3, the DNA is TGTGCCAGCAGCTTAGATCGGGCAGCCAGCGGTGCGCCCCTCCACTTT. Translated: CASSLDRAASGAPLHF. Combining the CDR3 with reference TRBV7-6 and TRBJ1-6 gives the whole variable domain GAGVSQSPRYKVTKRGQDVALRCDPISGHVSLYWYRQALGQGPEFLTYFNYEAQQDKSGLPNDRFSAERPEGSISTLTIQRTEQRDSAMYRCASSLDRAASGAPLHFGNGTRLTVT.